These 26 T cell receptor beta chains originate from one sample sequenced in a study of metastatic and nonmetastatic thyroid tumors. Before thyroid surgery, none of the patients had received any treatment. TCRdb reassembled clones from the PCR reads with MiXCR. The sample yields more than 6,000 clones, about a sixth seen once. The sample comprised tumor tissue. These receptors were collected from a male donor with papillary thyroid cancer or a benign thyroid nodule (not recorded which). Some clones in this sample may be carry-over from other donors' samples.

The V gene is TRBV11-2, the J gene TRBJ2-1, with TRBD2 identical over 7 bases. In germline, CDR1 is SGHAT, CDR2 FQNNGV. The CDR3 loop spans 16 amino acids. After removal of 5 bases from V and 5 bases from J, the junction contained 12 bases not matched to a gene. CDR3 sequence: CASSPGGGAVNNEQFF. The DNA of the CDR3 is TGTGCCAGCAGCCCTGGGGGAGGGGCTGTGAACAATGAGCAGTTCTTC.

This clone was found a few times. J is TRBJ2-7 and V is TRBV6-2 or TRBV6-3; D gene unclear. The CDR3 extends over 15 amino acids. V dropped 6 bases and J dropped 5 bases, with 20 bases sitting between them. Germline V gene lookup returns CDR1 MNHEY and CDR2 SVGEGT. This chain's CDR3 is CASSLLPRVGNEQYF. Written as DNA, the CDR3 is TGTGCCAGCAGCTTATTGCCTAGGGTGGGGAACGAGCAGTACTTC.

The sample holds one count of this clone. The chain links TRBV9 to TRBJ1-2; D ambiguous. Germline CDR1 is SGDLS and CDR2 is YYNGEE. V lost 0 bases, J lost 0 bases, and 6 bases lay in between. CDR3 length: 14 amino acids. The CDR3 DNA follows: TGTGCCAGCAGCGTAGAACCAGCTAACTATGGCTACACCTTC. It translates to CASSVEPANYGYTF.

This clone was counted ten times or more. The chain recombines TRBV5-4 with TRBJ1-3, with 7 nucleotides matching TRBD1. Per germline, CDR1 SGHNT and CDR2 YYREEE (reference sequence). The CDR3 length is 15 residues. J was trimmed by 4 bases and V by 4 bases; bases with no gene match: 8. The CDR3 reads CASSGFGTAGNTIYF. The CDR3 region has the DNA TGTGCCAGCAGCGGATTCGGGACAGCCGGAAACACCATATATTTT.

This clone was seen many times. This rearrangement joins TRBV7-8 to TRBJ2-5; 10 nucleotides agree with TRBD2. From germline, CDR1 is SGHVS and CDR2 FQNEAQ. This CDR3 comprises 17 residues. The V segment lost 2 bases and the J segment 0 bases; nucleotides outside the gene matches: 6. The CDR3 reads CASSLSLAGVHQETQYF. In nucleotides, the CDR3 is TGTGCCAGCAGCTTATCTCTAGCGGGAGTTCACCAAGAGACCCAGTACTTC.

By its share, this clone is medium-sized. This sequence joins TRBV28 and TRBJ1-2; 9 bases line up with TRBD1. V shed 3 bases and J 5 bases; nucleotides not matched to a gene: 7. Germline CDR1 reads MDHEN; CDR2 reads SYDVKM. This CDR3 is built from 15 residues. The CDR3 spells CASSFPTGGSYGYTF. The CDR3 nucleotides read TGTGCCAGCAGTTTCCCGACAGGGGGGTCGTATGGCTACACCTTC.

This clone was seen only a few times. The chain's CDR3 is CATTTGQGTDTQYF. The CDR3 DNA reads as TGCGCCACCACAACCGGACAGGGCACAGATACGCAGTATTTT. This rearrangement joins TRBV5-1 to TRBJ2-3; 7 bases match TRBD1. Looked up from germline, CDR1 is SGHRS and CDR2 is YFSETQ. The CDR3 consists of 14 residues. With V trimmed by 9 bases and J by 1 base, 8 bases remained unmatched.

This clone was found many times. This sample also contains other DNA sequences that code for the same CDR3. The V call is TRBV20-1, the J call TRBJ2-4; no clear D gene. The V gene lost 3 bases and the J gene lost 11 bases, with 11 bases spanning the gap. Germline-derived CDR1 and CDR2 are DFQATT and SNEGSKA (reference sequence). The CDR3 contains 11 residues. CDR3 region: CSASFEAVQYF. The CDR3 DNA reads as TGCAGTGCTAGTTTCGAGGCGGTTCAGTACTTC.

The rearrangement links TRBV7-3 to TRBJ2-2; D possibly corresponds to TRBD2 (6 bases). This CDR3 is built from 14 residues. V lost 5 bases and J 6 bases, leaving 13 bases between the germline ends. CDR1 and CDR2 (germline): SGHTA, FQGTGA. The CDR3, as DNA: TGTGCCAGCAGCCCTAGCCCGGGAGCCGGGGAGCTGTTTTTT. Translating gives CASSPSPGAGELFF.

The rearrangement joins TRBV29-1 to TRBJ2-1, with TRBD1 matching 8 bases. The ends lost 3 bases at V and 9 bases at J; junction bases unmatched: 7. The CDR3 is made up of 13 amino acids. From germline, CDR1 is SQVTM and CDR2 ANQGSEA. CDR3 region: CSVDGTGLGEQFF. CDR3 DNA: TGCAGCGTTGATGGGACAGGTTTAGGTGAGCAGTTCTTC.

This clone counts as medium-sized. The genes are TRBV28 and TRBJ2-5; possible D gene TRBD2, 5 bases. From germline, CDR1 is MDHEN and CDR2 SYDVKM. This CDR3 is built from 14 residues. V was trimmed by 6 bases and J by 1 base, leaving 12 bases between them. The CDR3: CASSQREFQETQYF. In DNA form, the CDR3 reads TGTGCCAGCAGCCAGAGGGAATTCCAAGAGACCCAGTACTTC.

CDR3 DNA sequence: TGTGCCAGCAGTTCATCTTGGACGGCTTCTAGCACAGATACGCAGTATTTT. Amino acid sequence: CASSSSWTASSTDTQYF. The gene calls are TRBV28 and TRBJ2-3; D unclear. Trimming took 4 bases from V and 0 from J, leaving 17 bases between them. CDR1 is MDHEN, CDR2 SYDVKM, per germline. This CDR3 has 17 amino acids.

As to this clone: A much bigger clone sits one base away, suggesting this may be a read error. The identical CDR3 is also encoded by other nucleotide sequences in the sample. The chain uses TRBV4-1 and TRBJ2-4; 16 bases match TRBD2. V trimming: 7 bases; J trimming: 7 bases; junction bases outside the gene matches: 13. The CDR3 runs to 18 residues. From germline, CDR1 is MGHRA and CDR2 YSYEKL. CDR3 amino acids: CASTPGLAGGPVKNIQYF. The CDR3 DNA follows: TGCGCCAGCACTCCGGGACTAGCGGGAGGGCCGGTCAAGAACATTCAGTACTTC.

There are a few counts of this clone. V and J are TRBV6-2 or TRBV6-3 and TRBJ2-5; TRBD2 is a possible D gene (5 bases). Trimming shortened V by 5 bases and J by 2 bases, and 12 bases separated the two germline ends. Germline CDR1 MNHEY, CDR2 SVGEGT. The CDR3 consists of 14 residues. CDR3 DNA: TGTGCCAGCAGTCCCCTCCGAGGGCAAGAGACCCAGTACTTC. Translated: CASSPLRGQETQYF.

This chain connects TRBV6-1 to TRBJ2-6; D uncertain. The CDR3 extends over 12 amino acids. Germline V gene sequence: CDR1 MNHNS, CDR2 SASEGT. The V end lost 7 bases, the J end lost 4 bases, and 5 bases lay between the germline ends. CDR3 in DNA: TGTGCCAGCAACAGAGGGGCCAACGTCCTGACTTTC. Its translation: CASNRGANVLTF.

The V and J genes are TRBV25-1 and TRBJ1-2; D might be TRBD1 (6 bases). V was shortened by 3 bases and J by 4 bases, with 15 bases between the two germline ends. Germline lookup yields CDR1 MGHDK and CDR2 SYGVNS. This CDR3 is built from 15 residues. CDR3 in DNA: TGTGCCAGCAGTGACAGGGGCCATTACCTCTATGGCTACACCTTC. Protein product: CASSDRGHYLYGYTF.

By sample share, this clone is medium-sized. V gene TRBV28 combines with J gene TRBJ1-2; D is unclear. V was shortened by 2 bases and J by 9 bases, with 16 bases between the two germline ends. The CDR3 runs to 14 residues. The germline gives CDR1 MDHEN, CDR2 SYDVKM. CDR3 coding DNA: TGTGCCAGCAGTTTACAGTATCAGGTCGGCAGCTACACCTTC. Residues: CASSLQYQVGSYTF.

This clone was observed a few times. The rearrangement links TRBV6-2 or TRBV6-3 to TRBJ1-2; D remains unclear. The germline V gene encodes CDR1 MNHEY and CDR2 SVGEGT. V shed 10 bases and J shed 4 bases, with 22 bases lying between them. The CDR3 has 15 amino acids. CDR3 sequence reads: CATEDGTPLGYGYTF. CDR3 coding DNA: TGTGCCACTGAGGACGGAACGCCTCTTGGCTATGGCTACACCTTC.

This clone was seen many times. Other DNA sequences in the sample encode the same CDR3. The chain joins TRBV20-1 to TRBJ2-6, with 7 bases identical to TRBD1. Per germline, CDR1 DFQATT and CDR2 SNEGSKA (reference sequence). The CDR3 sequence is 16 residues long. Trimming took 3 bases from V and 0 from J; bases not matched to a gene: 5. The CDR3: CSARGQSISGANVLTF. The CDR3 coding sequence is TGCAGTGCTAGGGGACAGTCGATCTCTGGGGCCAACGTCCTGACTTTC.

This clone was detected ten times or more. Here the CDR3 DNA reads TGTGCCAGCAGCCCGCGAGGACGGAACACCGGGGAGCTGTTTTTT. Translation: CASSPRGRNTGELFF. The chain couples TRBV3-1 to TRBJ2-2; D remains ambiguous. The CDR3 is 15 amino acids. Germline loops: CDR1 LGHDT, CDR2 YNNKEL (reference sequence). Between the trimmed V and J ends, which lost 4 bases and 1 base, there was a span of 10 bases.

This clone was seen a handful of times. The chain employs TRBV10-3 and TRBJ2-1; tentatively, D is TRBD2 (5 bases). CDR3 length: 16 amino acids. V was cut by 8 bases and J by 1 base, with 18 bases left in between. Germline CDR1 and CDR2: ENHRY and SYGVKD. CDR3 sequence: CAIGISSCGSYNEQFF. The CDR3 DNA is TGTGCCATCGGCATTTCTAGCTGTGGTTCCTACAATGAGCAGTTCTTC.

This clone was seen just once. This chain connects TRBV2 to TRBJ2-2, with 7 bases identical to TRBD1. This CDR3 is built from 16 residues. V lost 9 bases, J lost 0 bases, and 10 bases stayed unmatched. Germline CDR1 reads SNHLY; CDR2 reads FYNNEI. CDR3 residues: CASQGVGTANTGELFF. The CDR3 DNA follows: TGTGCCAGTCAGGGAGTCGGGACAGCGAACACCGGGGAGCTGTTTTTT.

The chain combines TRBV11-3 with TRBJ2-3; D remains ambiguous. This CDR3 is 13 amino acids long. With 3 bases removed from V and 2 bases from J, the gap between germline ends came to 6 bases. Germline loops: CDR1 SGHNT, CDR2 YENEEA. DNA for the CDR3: TGTGCCAGCAGCTTTAGCCTCACAGATACGCAGTATTTT. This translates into CASSFSLTDTQYF.

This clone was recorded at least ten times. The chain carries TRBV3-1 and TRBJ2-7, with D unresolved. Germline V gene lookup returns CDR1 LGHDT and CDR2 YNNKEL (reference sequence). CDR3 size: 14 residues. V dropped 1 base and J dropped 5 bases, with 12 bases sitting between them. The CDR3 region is CASSQGALPHEQYF. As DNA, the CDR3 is TGTGCCAGCAGCCAAGGGGCCCTGCCCCACGAGCAGTACTTC.

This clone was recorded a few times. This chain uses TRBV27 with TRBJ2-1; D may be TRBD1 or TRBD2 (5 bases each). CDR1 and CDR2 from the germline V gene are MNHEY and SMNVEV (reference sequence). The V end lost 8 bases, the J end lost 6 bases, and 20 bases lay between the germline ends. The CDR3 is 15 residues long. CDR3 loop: CASHRAAGTGNEQFF. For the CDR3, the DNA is TGTGCCAGCCACCGGGCGGCCGGGACCGGCAATGAGCAGTTCTTC.

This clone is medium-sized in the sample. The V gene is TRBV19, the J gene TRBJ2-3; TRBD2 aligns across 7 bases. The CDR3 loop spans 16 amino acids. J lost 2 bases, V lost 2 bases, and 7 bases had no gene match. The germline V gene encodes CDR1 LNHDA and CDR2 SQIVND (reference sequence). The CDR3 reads CASSIRLAAFTDTQYF. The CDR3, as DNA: TGTGCCAGTAGTATAAGGCTAGCGGCGTTCACAGATACGCAGTATTTT.